The 14 T cell receptor beta chains given below trace back to one sample, sequenced in a study of cytomegalovirus exposure and HLA in healthy donors. 13 Jbeta primers and 60 Vbeta primers were used for the PCR. The table came from immunoSEQ multiplex PCR; TCRdb's copy has only in-frame clones and leaves some out. The sample includes 200,000 to 250,000 clones, roughly four fifths of them seen just once. Sequencing was performed on PBMCs. These TCRs come from a woman in her thirties or forties in good health and CMV-seronegative.

This clone has just one count. V usage is TRBV21-1 and J usage is TRBJ2-3; the table's TRBD2 call for D was not verified on the DNA. TRBV21-1 is described as a pseudogene. The CDR3 runs 16 residues. The CDR3 DNA reads TGTGCCAGCAGCAAAGATCGCGGGGATCCTACAGATACGCAGTATTTT. Translating it yields CASSKDRGDPTDTQYF.

The chain uses TRBV7-9 and TRBJ2-5; TRBD2 agrees at 15 bases. V was clipped by 5 bases and J by 5 bases; unmatched bases: 6. The CDR3 is made up of 16 amino acids. Looked up from germline, CDR1 is SEHNR and CDR2 is FQNEAQ (reference sequence). In nucleotides, the CDR3 is TGTGCCAGCAGCCCCCGGACTAGCGGGAGGGTGGAGACCCAGTACTTC. Its protein is CASSPRTSGRVETQYF. Drawing the rest from reference TRBV7-9 and TRBJ2-5, the complete variable domain is DTGVSQNPRHKITKRGQNVTFRCDPISEHNRLYWYRQTLGQGPEFLTYFQNEAQLEKSRLLSDRFSAERPKGSFSTLEIQRTEQGDSAMYLCASSPRTSGRVETQYFGPGTRLLVL.

V gene TRBV19 combines with J gene TRBJ1-5; D is unresolved. With 0 bases removed from V and 7 bases from J, the gap between germline ends came to 4 bases. CDR1 is LNHDA and CDR2 is SQIVND in the germline V gene (reference sequence). This CDR3 has 12 residues. CDR3 sequence (DNA): TGTGCCAGTAGTATAGAGTTACAGCCCCAGCATTTT. Its protein is CASSIELQPQHF.

V is TRBV29-1 and J is TRBJ2-1; 7 bases align to TRBD1. Trimming cost V 6 bases and J 7 bases; bases outside gene matches: 6. This CDR3 contains 12 residues. The germline V gene has CDR1 SQVTM and CDR2 ANQGSEA. DNA of the CDR3: TGCAGCGTAGGACAGGTGGGGAATGAGCAGTTCTTC. As protein: CSVGQVGNEQFF.

The chain joins TRBV7-9 to TRBJ2-4; 8 bases agree with TRBD1. The CDR3 loop spans 15 amino acids. V trimming: 5 bases; J trimming: 8 bases; junction bases outside the gene matches: 11. Per germline, CDR1 SEHNR and CDR2 FQNEAQ (reference sequence). The CDR3 DNA sequence: TGTGCCAGCAGCCCCCAGGGGGCACCCGGAGACATTCAGTACTTC. Translated, it gives CASSPQGAPGDIQYF.

The chain combines TRBV19 with TRBJ2-3; TRBD2 is a possible D gene (6 bases). CDR3 size: 14 residues. CDR1 and CDR2 (germline): LNHDA, SQIVND (reference sequence). With 3 bases removed from V and 4 bases from J, the gap between germline ends came to 11 bases. The CDR3 is CASSIVGGPDTQYF. The CDR3 DNA is TGTGCCAGTAGTATTGTAGGAGGGCCAGATACGCAGTATTTT.

The chain recombines TRBV7-2 with TRBJ2-7; maybe TRBD2 (5 bases). The germline CDR1 and CDR2 sequences are SGHTA and FQGNSA. The CDR3 is made up of 12 amino acids. V was shortened by 2 bases and J by 12 bases, with 14 bases between the two germline ends. The chain's CDR3 is CASSLSTGIVYF. The DNA for the CDR3 is TGTGCCAGCAGCTTAAGTACGGGAATAGTGTACTTC.

The gene calls are TRBV30 and TRBJ2-3; D call uncertain. Per germline, CDR1 GTSNPN and CDR2 SVGIG (reference sequence). V lost 2 bases and J 7 bases, leaving 10 bases between the germline ends. This CDR3 is built from 12 residues. The CDR3 DNA reads TGTGCCTGGAGTCCCACTTTCTATACGCAGTATTTT. Its translation is CAWSPTFYTQYF.

This chain joins TRBV2 and TRBJ1-4; D unresolved. The CDR3 spans 12 residues. Germline V gene data show CDR1 as SNHLY and CDR2 as FYNNEI. V lost 6 bases, J lost 8 bases, and 10 bases lay in between. CDR3 amino acids: CASRIFVEKLFF. The DNA for the CDR3 is TGTGCCAGCAGAATCTTCGTAGAAAAACTGTTTTTT.

The rearrangement joins TRBV11-2 to TRBJ2-1, with 9 bases identical to TRBD2. The V segment lost 0 bases and the J segment 16 bases; nucleotides outside the gene matches: 19. CDR1 and CDR2 from the germline V gene are SGHAT and FQNNGV. This CDR3 contains 17 residues. The CDR3 DNA is TGTGCCAGCAGCTTAGAGTCGCTAGCGGGATGGTACAATGAGCCCTTCTTC. Protein product: CASSLESLAGWYNEPFF.

There are a few counts of this clone. The chain combines TRBV11-2 with TRBJ1-4; 7 nucleotides match TRBD1. CDR1 SGHAT and CDR2 FQNNGV come from the germline V gene. J was trimmed by 7 bases and V by 4 bases; bases with no gene match: 9. This CDR3 spans 15 amino acids. The CDR3 reads CASSSPRGQAEKLFF. The CDR3 DNA reads as TGTGCCAGCAGCTCCCCCCGAGGACAGGCTGAAAAACTGTTTTTT.

This chain connects TRBV6-1 to TRBJ1-5; no reliable D call. The CDR3 is 15 amino acids. Per the germline V gene, CDR1 is MNHNS and CDR2 is SASEGT. The V end was cut by 6 bases, the J end by 0 bases, with 12 bases between. This chain's CDR3 is CASREQQYSNQPQHF. In DNA form, the CDR3 reads TGTGCCAGCAGAGAGCAACAGTATAGCAATCAGCCCCAGCATTTT.

This clone was detected only once. V usage is TRBV2 and J usage is TRBJ2-7, with 11 nucleotides matching TRBD2. CDR1 SNHLY and CDR2 FYNNEI come from the germline V gene. This CDR3 contains 15 residues. The V and J ends lost 3 bases and 1 base, in that order; junction bases with no gene match: 2. CDR3 region: CASSELAGGSYEQYF. CDR3 in DNA: TGTGCCAGCAGTGAGCTAGCGGGAGGTTCCTACGAGCAGTACTTC.

This chain uses TRBV29-1 with TRBJ2-3; D is undetermined. Trimming pared 6 bases from V and 2 bases from J, leaving 9 bases between. The CDR3 has 12 amino acids. The germline CDR1 and CDR2 sequences are SQVTM and ANQGSEA. Here the CDR3 DNA reads TGCAGCGTGTTACTGAACACAGATACGCAGTATTTT. Encoded protein: CSVLLNTDTQYF.